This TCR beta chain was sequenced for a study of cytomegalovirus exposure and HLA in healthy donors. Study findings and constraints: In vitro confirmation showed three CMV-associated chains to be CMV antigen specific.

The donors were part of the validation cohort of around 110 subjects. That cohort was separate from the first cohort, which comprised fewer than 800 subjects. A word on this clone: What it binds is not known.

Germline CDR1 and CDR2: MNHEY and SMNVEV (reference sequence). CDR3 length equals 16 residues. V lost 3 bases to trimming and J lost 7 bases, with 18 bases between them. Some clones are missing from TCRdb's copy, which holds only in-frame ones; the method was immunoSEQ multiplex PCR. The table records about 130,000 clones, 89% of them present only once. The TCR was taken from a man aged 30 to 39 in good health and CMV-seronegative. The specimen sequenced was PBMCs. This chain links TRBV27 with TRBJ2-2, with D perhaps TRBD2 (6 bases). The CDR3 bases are TGTGCCAGCAGTTTGGGGCCCGGGGGTAAAGGCGGGGAGCTGTTTTTT. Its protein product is CASSLGPGGKGGELFF.